Given below is one TCR beta chain in context. J gave up 2 bases and V 0 bases, and 2 bases lay outside the gene matches. The CDR3 totals 15 residues. The V gene's germline CDR1 is SGHRS and CDR2 YFSETQ. The source of the sample is a study of T cells in Graves' hyperthyroidism and ophthalmopathy. Study information: It was at initial diagnosis, before any treatment, that peripheral blood was collected.

It was RNA transcripts that yielded the amplified TCR beta CDR3 regions. RT-PCR in the first round (using the HTBI primer set) targeted the TCR CDR3. TCRdb called the multiplex PCR reads again in MiXCR, with one record for every CDR3 protein. The sample yields hundreds of thousands of distinct CDR3 sequences, 13% to 15% seen once. The sequenced sample consisted of blood. V and J are TRBV5-1 and TRBJ2-1; 7 nucleotides align to TRBD2. The sequence came from a woman in her forties with Graves' hyperthyroidism. CDR3 sequence reads: CASSLGREPYNEQFF. Written as DNA, the CDR3 is TGCGCCAGCAGCTTGGGGCGGGAGCCCTACAATGAGCAGTTCTTC. Together with reference TRBV5-1 and TRBJ2-1, the CDR3 gives the full variable domain: KAGVTQTPRYLIKTRGQQVTLSCSPISGHRSVSWYQQTPGQGLQFLFEYFSETQRNKGNFPGRFSGRQFSNSRSEMNVSTLELGDSALYLCASSLGREPYNEQFFGPGTRLTVL.